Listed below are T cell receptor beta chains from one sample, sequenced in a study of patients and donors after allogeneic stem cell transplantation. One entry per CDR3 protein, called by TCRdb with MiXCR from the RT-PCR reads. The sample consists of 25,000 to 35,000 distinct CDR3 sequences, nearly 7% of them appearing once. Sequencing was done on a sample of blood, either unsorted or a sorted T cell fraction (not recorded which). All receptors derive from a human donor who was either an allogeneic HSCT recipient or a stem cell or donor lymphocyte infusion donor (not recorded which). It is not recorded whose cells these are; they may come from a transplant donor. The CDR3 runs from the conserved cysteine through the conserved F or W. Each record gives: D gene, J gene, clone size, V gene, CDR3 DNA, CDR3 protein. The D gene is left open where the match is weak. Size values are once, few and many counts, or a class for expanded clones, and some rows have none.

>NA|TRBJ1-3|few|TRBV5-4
TGTGCCAGCAGCTCCGGCTTTGGGGCTGGAAACACCATATATTTT
CASSSGFGAGNTIYF
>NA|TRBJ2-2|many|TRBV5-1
TGCGCCAGCAGCCCGGAAACGGGAGCGGTCACCGGGGAGCTGTTTTTT
CASSPETGAVTGELFF
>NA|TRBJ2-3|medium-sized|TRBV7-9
TGTGCCAGCAGCTTAGCGGGAGTGAAGGCAGATACGCAGTATTTT
CASSLAGVKADTQYF
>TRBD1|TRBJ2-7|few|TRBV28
TGTGCCAGCAGTTTAAATTCAGGGGGCCAGTACTTC
CASSLNSGGQYF
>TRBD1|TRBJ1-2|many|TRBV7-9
TGTGCCAGCAGCTTAGACGGCGAGGGGGCCTATGGCTACACCTTC
CASSLDGEGAYGYTF
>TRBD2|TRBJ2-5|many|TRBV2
TGTGCCAGCAGTGAAGAGGCGTCTAGCGGGAGAACAGAGACCCAGTACTTC
CASSEEASSGRTETQYF
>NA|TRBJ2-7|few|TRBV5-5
TGTGCCAGCAGCTTCGGCAGCGGCCTCTACGAGCAGTACTTC
CASSFGSGLYEQYF
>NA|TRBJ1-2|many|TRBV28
TGTGCCAGCAGTTTAGGGGGGGCGCTTTATGGCTACACCTTC
CASSLGGALYGYTF
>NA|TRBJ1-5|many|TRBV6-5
TGTGCCAGCAGTTACTCGCTATCAGGGAATCAGCCCCAGCATTTT
CASSYSLSGNQPQHF
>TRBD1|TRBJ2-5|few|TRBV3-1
TGTGCCAGCAGCCAAGGTTCGACAGGGGGCGCGGAGACCCAGTACTTC
CASSQGSTGGAETQYF
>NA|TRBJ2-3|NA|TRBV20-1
TGCAGTGCTAGAACCAAGGGGCCAGATACGCAGTATTTT
CSARTKGPDTQYF
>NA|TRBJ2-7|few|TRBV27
TGTGCCAGCAGTTTGGCCCGGTCCCCGACTGGGCCCTACGAGCAGTACTTC
CASSLARSPTGPYEQYF
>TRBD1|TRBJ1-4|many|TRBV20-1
TGCAGTGCAGGGGAAAACAGGGGGGGAGAAAAACTGTTTTTT
CSAGENRGGEKLFF
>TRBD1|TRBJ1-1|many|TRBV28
TGTGCCAGCGACTCACAGGGGGCGGTCACTGAAGCTTTCTTT
CASDSQGAVTEAFF
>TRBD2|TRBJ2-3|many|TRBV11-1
TGTGCCAGCAGCACTCGACTAGCGGGAAGCACAGATACGCAGTATTTT
CASSTRLAGSTDTQYF
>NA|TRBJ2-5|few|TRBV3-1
TGTGCCAGCAGCGCCCCTATGGTAGAGACCCAGTACTTC
CASSAPMVETQYF
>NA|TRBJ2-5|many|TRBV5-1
TGCGCCAGCACGCGGGACCCAGGTCCCCAAGAGACCCAGTACTTC
CASTRDPGPQETQYF
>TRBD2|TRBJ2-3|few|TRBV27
TGTGCCAGCAGTTTATTCGGGACTAGCGGTTTCACAGATACGCAGTATTTT
CASSLFGTSGFTDTQYF
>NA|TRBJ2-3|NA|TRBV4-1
TGCGCCAGCAGCCAAGGGCAGGGGGGAGGCACAGATACGCAGTATTTT
CASSQGQGGGTDTQYF
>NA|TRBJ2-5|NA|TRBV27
TGTGCCAGCAGTTTAGTTAGCGGACGCCAGGGGACCCAGTACTTC
CASSLVSGRQGTQYF
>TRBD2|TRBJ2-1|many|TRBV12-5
TGTGCTAGTGGTTTGGGGACTAGCGGGAGCCATGAGCAGTTCTTC
CASGLGTSGSHEQFF
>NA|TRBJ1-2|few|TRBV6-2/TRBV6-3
TGTGCCAGCACCCCAGGGAACTATGGCTACACCTTC
CASTPGNYGYTF
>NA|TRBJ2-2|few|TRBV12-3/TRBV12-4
TGTGCCAGCAGTCCAACCGCACGGGAAGGTGGGGAGCTGTTTTTT
CASSPTAREGGELFF
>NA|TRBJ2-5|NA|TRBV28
TGTGCCAGCAAAGTGGCACGAGGCCAAGAGACCCAGTACTTC
CASKVARGQETQYF
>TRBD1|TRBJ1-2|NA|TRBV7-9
TGTGCCAGCAGCACGACAGGGGTCGCCTATGGCTACACCTTC
CASSTTGVAYGYTF
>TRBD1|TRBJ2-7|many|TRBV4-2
TGTGCCAGCAGCCAACGGACAGGGTCCTACGAGCAGTACTTC
CASSQRTGSYEQYF
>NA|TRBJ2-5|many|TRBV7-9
TGTGCCAGCAGCTTAGGACCGGGGGAATTAGACCAAGAGACCCAGTACTTC
CASSLGPGELDQETQYF
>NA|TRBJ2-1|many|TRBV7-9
TGTGCCAGCAGCCCTCGACGCACTTCCTACAATGAGCAGTTCTTC
CASSPRRTSYNEQFF
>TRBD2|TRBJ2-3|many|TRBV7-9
TGTGCCAGCAGTCCGGGACTAGCGGGGTTCACAGATACGCAGTATTTT
CASSPGLAGFTDTQYF